This TCR beta chain was captured in a study of blood T cell repertoires in COVID-19. Across the study: Collection of acute and convalescent COVID-19 samples took place in the United States, Italy and Spain. Nucleic acid was either cDNA or gDNA, and it came from T cells, B-cell-depleted T cells, or PBMCs.

Germline V lookup: CDR1 MDHEN, CDR2 SYDVKM. The CDR3 spans 14 residues. The germline V and J ends were trimmed by 4 bases and 6 bases, with 15 bases remaining between them. Authors' methods: Counts of nucleated cells, estimated from reference gene primer amplification, were obtained. Libraries were prepared by immunoSEQ multiplex PCR; TCRdb keeps only in-frame clonotypes and omits some of them. V and J calls and clone size are those listed in that table; D and trimming were worked out from the DNA. The data show around 170,000 clones, roughly four fifths seen once. The chain links TRBV28 to TRBJ1-2; D perhaps matches TRBD1 (5 bases). The source of this sequence is a man between 65 and 85 years old who had recovered from COVID-19. The sample was peripheral blood. CDR3: CASSSPGERDGYTF. The CDR3 DNA reads TGTGCCAGCAGTTCCCCGGGGGAGAGAGATGGCTACACCTTC.